Sequencing of this T cell receptor (beta chain) was carried out in a study of T cells after yellow fever vaccination. CDR3 length equals 14 residues. The V gene's germline CDR1 is SGHTA and CDR2 FQGTGA. Trimming took off 6 bases at V and 1 base at J, with 9 bases between the two ends. TCRdb redid the calling of the 5' RACE reads with MiXCR, one entry per CDR3 protein. The table records approximately 250,000 distinct CDR3 sequences, about 3.5% of them present only once. At least ten counts were recorded for this clonotype. The chain employs TRBV7-3 and TRBJ2-2; D unresolved. Sample: PBMCs, taken 15 days after the yellow fever booster vaccination. This TCR was recovered from a man aged 18 to 29 who received the YFV17D yellow fever vaccine. The CDR3 is CASSRSVNTGELFF. As DNA, the CDR3 is TGTGCCAGCAGTCGAAGTGTGAACACCGGGGAGCTGTTTTTT.